The clone carrying this T cell receptor (beta chain) was seen ten or more times. The antigen remains undetermined. The DNA ends 3 residues before the CDR3 does, and the rest of the CDR3 is filled in from the germline J gene. This specimen belongs to a study of T cell clonality in common variable immunodeficiency. Broader study findings: Authors noted CVID clonality's cause needs subpopulation repertoire sequencing. Shared TCRbeta clones were fewer between CVID subjects than controls.

CDR3 length: 13 residues. V dropped 8 bases and J dropped 3 bases, with 14 bases sitting between them. Germline V gene lookup returns CDR1 MDHEN and CDR2 SYDVKM. Blood samples were heparinized, about 5 to 9 ml per donor. TCRdb keeps only in-frame clones here, not all; method: immunoSEQ multiplex PCR. The repertoire consists of more than 55,000 clones, none detected only once. Input material: peripheral blood mononuclear cells. This clonotype was obtained from a person aged 18 to 75 in good health. V usage is TRBV28 and J usage is TRBJ2-7; tentative D call: TRBD1 (6 bases). The CDR3 DNA, read in part, is TGTGCCAGCGTCCCCGGGACAAACTACGAG. Protein sequence: CASVPGTNYE. The whole CDR3 sequence reads CASVPGTNYEQYF.